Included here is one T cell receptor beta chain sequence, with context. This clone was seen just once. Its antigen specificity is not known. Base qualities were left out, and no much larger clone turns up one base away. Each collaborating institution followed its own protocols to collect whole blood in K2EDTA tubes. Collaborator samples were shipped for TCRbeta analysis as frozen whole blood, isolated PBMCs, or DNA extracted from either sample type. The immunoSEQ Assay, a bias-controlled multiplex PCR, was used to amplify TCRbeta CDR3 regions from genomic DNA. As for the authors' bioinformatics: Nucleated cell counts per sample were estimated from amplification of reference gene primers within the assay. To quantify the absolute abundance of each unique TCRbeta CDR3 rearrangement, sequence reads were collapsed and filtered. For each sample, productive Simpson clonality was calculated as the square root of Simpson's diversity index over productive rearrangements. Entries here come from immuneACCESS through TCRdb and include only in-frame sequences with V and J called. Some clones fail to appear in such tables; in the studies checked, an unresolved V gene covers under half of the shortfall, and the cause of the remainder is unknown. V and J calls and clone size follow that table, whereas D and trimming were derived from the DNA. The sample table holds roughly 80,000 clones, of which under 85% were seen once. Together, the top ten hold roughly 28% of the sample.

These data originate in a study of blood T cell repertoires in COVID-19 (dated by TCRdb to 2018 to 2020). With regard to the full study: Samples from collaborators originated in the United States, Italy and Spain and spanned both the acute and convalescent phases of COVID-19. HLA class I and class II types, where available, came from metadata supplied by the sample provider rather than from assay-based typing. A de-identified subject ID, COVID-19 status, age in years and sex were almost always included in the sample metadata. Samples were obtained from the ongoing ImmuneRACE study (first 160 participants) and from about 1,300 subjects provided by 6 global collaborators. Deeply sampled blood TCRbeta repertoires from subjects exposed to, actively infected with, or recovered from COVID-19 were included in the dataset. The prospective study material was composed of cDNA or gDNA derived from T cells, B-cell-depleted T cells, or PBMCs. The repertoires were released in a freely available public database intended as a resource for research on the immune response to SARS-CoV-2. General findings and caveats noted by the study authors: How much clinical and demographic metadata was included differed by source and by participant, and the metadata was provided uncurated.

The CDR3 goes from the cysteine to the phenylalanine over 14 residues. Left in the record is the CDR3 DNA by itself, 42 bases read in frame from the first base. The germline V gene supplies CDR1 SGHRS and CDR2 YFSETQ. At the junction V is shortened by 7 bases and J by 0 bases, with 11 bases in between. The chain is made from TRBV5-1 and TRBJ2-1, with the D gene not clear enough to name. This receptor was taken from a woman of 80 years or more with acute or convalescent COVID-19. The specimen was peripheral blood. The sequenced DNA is TGCGCCAGCCGCCTCGAGAGCTCCTACAATGAGCAGTTCTTC. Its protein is CASRLESSYNEQFF.